A selection of T cell receptor beta chains follows, all from one sample in a study of T-cell reconstitution after alpha-beta-depleted transplantation in children. TCRdb re-analysed the PCR reads in MiXCR, keeping a single row per CDR3 protein. The table includes 200,000 or so distinct CDR3 sequences, roughly 6.5% detected once. The sample in question was PBMCs, obtained before TCRalphabeta/CD19-depleted stem cell transplant. These receptors originate from a girl under two years old with combined immunodeficiency, due to receive a stem cell transplant. CDR3s include the opening cysteine and the closing phenylalanine or tryptophan. A D gene is named only where the DNA matches it firmly. Size is omitted from some rows. Given values are once, few, many or a class for expanded clones.

J gene: TRBJ1-1; D gene: .; V gene: TRBV7-8; clone size: many; CDR3 protein: CASSLVSGAYRTTEAFF; CDR3 DNA: TGTGCCAGCAGCTTAGTGTCCGGCGCTTATAGAACAACTGAAGCTTTCTTT
J gene: TRBJ2-7; D gene: TRBD1; V gene: TRBV7-9; clone size: few; CDR3 protein: CASSSIWTGDEQYF; CDR3 DNA: TGTGCCAGCAGCTCCATATGGACAGGAGACGAGCAGTACTTC
J gene: TRBJ2-6; D gene: .; V gene: TRBV20-1; clone size: .; CDR3 protein: CSASLAGANVLTF; CDR3 DNA: TGCAGTGCTAGCTTGGCTGGGGCCAACGTCCTGACTTTC
J gene: TRBJ1-1; D gene: .; V gene: TRBV21-1; clone size: many; CDR3 protein: CASSKGRQNEAFF; CDR3 DNA: TGTGCCAGCAGCAAAGGACGACAGAATGAAGCTTTCTTT
J gene: TRBJ2-1; D gene: TRBD2; V gene: TRBV29-1; clone size: many; CDR3 protein: CSVEGSSGGYNEQFF; CDR3 DNA: TGCAGCGTTGAAGGGTCTAGCGGGGGTTACAATGAGCAGTTCTTC
J gene: TRBJ1-1; D gene: .; V gene: TRBV4-3; clone size: many; CDR3 protein: CASSQDLGLNTEAFF; CDR3 DNA: TGCGCCAGCAGCCAAGATCTTGGGCTGAACACTGAAGCTTTCTTT
J gene: TRBJ2-1; D gene: TRBD2; V gene: TRBV12-3/TRBV12-4; clone size: many; CDR3 protein: CASSLLRGGYNEQFF; CDR3 DNA: TGTGCCAGCAGTCTGCTGCGGGGGGGCTACAATGAGCAGTTCTTC
J gene: TRBJ2-3; D gene: TRBD2; V gene: TRBV29-1; clone size: many; CDR3 protein: CSVEGGGTDTQYF; CDR3 DNA: TGCAGCGTTGAAGGGGGAGGGACAGATACGCAGTATTTT
J gene: TRBJ1-2; D gene: .; V gene: TRBV5-5; clone size: many; CDR3 protein: CASSLAVPEYYGYTF; CDR3 DNA: TGTGCCAGCAGCTTGGCCGTACCCGAGTACTATGGCTACACCTTC
J gene: TRBJ2-5; D gene: TRBD2; V gene: TRBV12-3/TRBV12-4; clone size: many; CDR3 protein: CASSKILAGGEETQYF; CDR3 DNA: TGTGCCAGCAGTAAGATACTAGCGGGAGGGGAAGAGACCCAGTACTTC
J gene: TRBJ1-1; D gene: .; V gene: TRBV6-2/TRBV6-3; clone size: many; CDR3 protein: CASRRGMNTEAFF; CDR3 DNA: TGTGCCAGCAGACGGGGGATGAACACTGAAGCTTTCTTT
J gene: TRBJ2-7; D gene: .; V gene: TRBV7-8; clone size: many; CDR3 protein: CASSSSFTYEQYF; CDR3 DNA: TGTGCCAGCAGCTCTTCTTTTACCTACGAGCAGTACTTC
J gene: TRBJ2-1; D gene: TRBD2; V gene: TRBV3-1; clone size: many; CDR3 protein: CASSQDLGGSDHNEQFF; CDR3 DNA: TGTGCCAGCAGCCAAGATTTAGGCGGGAGCGATCACAATGAGCAGTTCTTC
J gene: TRBJ2-5; D gene: .; V gene: TRBV28; clone size: many; CDR3 protein: CASSFLGNQETQYF; CDR3 DNA: TGTGCCAGCAGTTTCCTCGGCAACCAAGAGACCCAGTACTTC
J gene: TRBJ2-1; D gene: TRBD2; V gene: TRBV28; clone size: many; CDR3 protein: CASSLRLAGSYNEQFF; CDR3 DNA: TGTGCCAGCAGTTTACGGCTAGCGGGCTCCTACAATGAGCAGTTCTTC
J gene: TRBJ2-2; D gene: .; V gene: TRBV11-3; clone size: many; CDR3 protein: CASTNTGELFF; CDR3 DNA: TGTGCCAGCACCAACACCGGGGAGCTGTTTTTT
J gene: TRBJ2-1; D gene: .; V gene: TRBV20-1; clone size: many; CDR3 protein: CSARLGALSYNEQFF; CDR3 DNA: TGCAGTGCTAGATTAGGGGCCCTATCATACAATGAGCAGTTCTTC
J gene: TRBJ1-1; D gene: .; V gene: TRBV25-1; clone size: many; CDR3 protein: CASRTAWSEAFF; CDR3 DNA: TGTGCCAGCAGGACAGCTTGGTCTGAAGCTTTCTTT
J gene: TRBJ1-2; D gene: .; V gene: TRBV7-8; clone size: few; CDR3 protein: CASSFSSWQEINYGYTF; CDR3 DNA: TGTGCCAGCAGCTTTTCATCTTGGCAGGAGATTAACTATGGCTACACCTTC
J gene: TRBJ1-1; D gene: .; V gene: TRBV7-6; clone size: many; CDR3 protein: CASSLVQEDTEAFF; CDR3 DNA: TGTGCCAGCAGCTTAGTCCAGGAGGACACTGAAGCTTTCTTT
J gene: TRBJ2-1; D gene: TRBD2; V gene: TRBV5-8; clone size: many; CDR3 protein: CADKGRLAFPNEQFF; CDR3 DNA: TGTGCCGACAAGGGCCGACTAGCGTTTCCCAATGAGCAGTTCTTC
J gene: TRBJ2-7; D gene: .; V gene: TRBV29-1; clone size: many; CDR3 protein: CSVEGFQGRSSYEQYF; CDR3 DNA: TGCAGCGTTGAAGGCTTCCAGGGTCGCAGCTCCTACGAGCAGTACTTC
J gene: TRBJ2-6; D gene: .; V gene: TRBV6-2/TRBV6-3; clone size: .; CDR3 protein: CASSQGFPGANVLTF; CDR3 DNA: TGTGCCAGCAGTCAGGGCTTCCCTGGGGCCAACGTCCTGACTTTC
J gene: TRBJ2-1; D gene: TRBD2; V gene: TRBV20-1; clone size: many; CDR3 protein: CSAGGGIRNEQFF; CDR3 DNA: TGCAGTGCCGGGGGGGGCATTAGAAATGAGCAGTTCTTC
J gene: TRBJ2-7; D gene: .; V gene: TRBV27; clone size: many; CDR3 protein: CASSRGWGEQYF; CDR3 DNA: TGTGCCAGCAGTCGAGGTTGGGGCGAGCAGTACTTC
J gene: TRBJ2-4; D gene: TRBD2; V gene: TRBV6-2/TRBV6-3; clone size: many; CDR3 protein: CASSSLEGLAANIQYF; CDR3 DNA: TGTGCCAGCAGTTCCCTTGAGGGACTAGCGGCGAACATTCAGTACTTC
J gene: TRBJ2-7; D gene: TRBD1; V gene: TRBV4-3; clone size: few; CDR3 protein: CASSSRTGAYEQYF; CDR3 DNA: TGCGCCAGCAGCTCAAGGACAGGGGCCTACGAGCAGTACTTC
J gene: TRBJ2-1; D gene: TRBD2; V gene: TRBV6-2/TRBV6-3; clone size: many; CDR3 protein: CASCAGGTDNEQFF; CDR3 DNA: TGTGCCAGTTGCGCGGGGGGAACCGACAATGAGCAGTTCTTC
J gene: TRBJ2-7; D gene: TRBD2; V gene: TRBV20-1; clone size: many; CDR3 protein: CSAPGGGSYYEQYF; CDR3 DNA: TGCAGTGCTCCTGGGGGGGGTTCCTACTACGAGCAGTACTTC
J gene: TRBJ2-5; D gene: .; V gene: TRBV21-1; clone size: many; CDR3 protein: CASSTWRKQETQYF; CDR3 DNA: TGTGCCAGCAGCACCTGGCGGAAGCAAGAGACCCAGTACTTC
J gene: TRBJ2-1; D gene: TRBD2; V gene: TRBV5-1; clone size: few; CDR3 protein: CASSLDTSGGGSYNEQFF; CDR3 DNA: TGCGCCAGCAGCTTGGACACTAGCGGGGGGGGGTCCTACAATGAGCAGTTCTTC
J gene: TRBJ2-6; D gene: .; V gene: TRBV5-1; clone size: many; CDR3 protein: CASSLSFSGANVLTF; CDR3 DNA: TGCGCCAGCAGCTTGAGCTTCTCTGGGGCCAACGTCCTGACTTTC
J gene: TRBJ2-7; D gene: TRBD2; V gene: TRBV7-9; clone size: many; CDR3 protein: CASSYGLAGAYEQYF; CDR3 DNA: TGTGCCAGCAGCTACGGACTAGCGGGAGCCTACGAGCAGTACTTC
J gene: TRBJ2-7; D gene: TRBD2; V gene: TRBV4-3; clone size: .; CDR3 protein: CASSPGTTRPYEQYF; CDR3 DNA: TGCGCCAGCAGCCCTGGGACTACAAGACCCTACGAGCAGTACTTC
J gene: TRBJ2-2; D gene: .; V gene: TRBV5-1; clone size: many; CDR3 protein: CASSWSGELFF; CDR3 DNA: TGCGCCAGCAGCTGGTCCGGGGAGCTGTTTTTT
J gene: TRBJ1-5; D gene: TRBD1; V gene: TRBV27; clone size: few; CDR3 protein: CASRPNPGGYRGNSNQPQHF; CDR3 DNA: TGTGCCAGCAGACCAAACCCCGGGGGATACAGGGGAAATAGCAATCAGCCCCAGCATTTT
J gene: TRBJ2-3; D gene: .; V gene: TRBV20-1; clone size: many; CDR3 protein: CSARDLARTDTQYF; CDR3 DNA: TGCAGTGCTAGAGATCTAGCACGCACAGATACGCAGTATTTT
J gene: TRBJ1-3; D gene: .; V gene: TRBV15; clone size: many; CDR3 protein: CATSRDRIAGNTIYF; CDR3 DNA: TGTGCCACCAGCAGAGATCGGATCGCTGGAAACACCATATATTTT